This T cell receptor beta chain was captured by sequencing in a study of tumor and adjacent non-tumor tissue in lung cancer. Overall study findings and caveats: TCR diversity was significantly greater in tumor than normal lung tissue.

V was clipped by 0 bases and J by 7 bases, with 10 bases between them. The germline V gene has CDR1 SGHRS and CDR2 YFSETQ. This CDR3 spans 13 amino acids. This sample's RNA came from whole unsorted tissue. More than 3 cm separated this lung sample from the edge of the tumor. Three rounds of nested PCR, following a modified ARM-PCR protocol, produced the TCRbeta library. TCRdb analysed the multiplex PCR reads with MiXCR anew, one entry per CDR3 protein. This table has nearly 50,000 distinct CDR3 sequences, less than 70% appearing once. With respect to this clonotype: No antigen is known for it.

The specimen was distant non-tumor lung tissue. The receptor's source is a woman in her sixties or seventies with non-small cell lung cancer. The chain carries TRBV5-1 and TRBJ1-1; TRBD1 is a possible D gene (5 bases). Written as DNA, the CDR3 is TGCGCCAGCAGCTTGGGAGTGGGGCGTGAAGCTTTCTTT. Its translation: CASSLGVGREAFF.